This T cell receptor (beta chain) was sequenced during a study of blood T cell repertoires in COVID-19. About the research overall: Sites in the United States, Italy and Spain provided acute and convalescent COVID-19 samples. Sources were T cells, B-cell-depleted T cells, or PBMCs; the material itself was cDNA or gDNA.

Study processing details: Estimation of nucleated cell counts was performed using reference gene primer amplification. The data were produced by immunoSEQ multiplex PCR, yet TCRdb's version contains in-frame clones alone and is incomplete. V and J calls and clone size are those listed in that table; D and trimming were worked out from the DNA. Of about 120,000 clones in the sample, 60% to 85% were seen once. Per the germline V gene, CDR1 is KGHDR and CDR2 is SFDVKD. The CDR3 extends over 14 amino acids. V gave up 3 bases and J gave up 4 bases; unmatched junction bases: 2. This TCR was sampled from a human donor with acute or convalescent COVID-19. The donor label of this sample is uncertain. The sample comprised peripheral blood. The V call is TRBV24-1, the J call TRBJ1-5, with 7 positions matching TRBD1. DNA for the CDR3: TGTGCCACCAGTGATAAGACAGGGAATCAGCCCCAGCATTTT. Its protein product is CATSDKTGNQPQHF.